The rows below give T cell receptor beta chains drawn from one sample of a study of cytomegalovirus exposure and HLA in healthy donors. Produced via immunoSEQ multiplex PCR; TCRdb's table is partial and in-frame only. The sample contains roughly 130,000 clones, about 74% of which appear only once. Sequenced input: PBMCs. These receptors came from a woman aged 45-65 years in good health and CMV-seropositive. The CDR3 runs from the conserved cysteine through the conserved F or W. The order of the fields is J gene, D gene, clone size, V gene, CDR3 DNA, CDR3 protein. The D gene is left open where the match is weak. Some rows mark clone size as missing; the rest say once, few, many or name a class of expanded clone.

>TRBJ1-2|TRBD1|NA|TRBV29-1
TGCAGCGCCCGACAGGGGAACTATGGCTACACCTTC
CSARQGNYGYTF
>TRBJ2-5|NA|once|TRBV5-5
TGTGCCAGCAGCTTAAGCGGACAAGAGACCCAGTACTTC
CASSLSGQETQYF
>TRBJ1-6|NA|few|TRBV6-5
TGTGCCAGCAGCGCACGGGGGTATGATCCCCTCCACTTT
CASSARGYDPLHF
>TRBJ1-5|TRBD1|NA|TRBV2
TGTGCCAGCAAGGAAAGCCGGACAGGGATGCAGCCCCAGCATTTT
CASKESRTGMQPQHF
>TRBJ2-3|NA|NA|TRBV7-9
TGTGCCAGCAGCTCCCGGGGGACCACGATAGATACGCAGTATTTT
CASSSRGTTIDTQYF
>TRBJ1-1|NA|NA|TRBV4-3
TGCGCCAGCAGCCAAGATCTTTGGGAGGCAGGGAACACTGAAGCTTTCTTT
CASSQDLWEAGNTEAFF
>TRBJ2-1|NA|NA|TRBV29-1
TGCAGCGTTGTTATTGGAGGTGAGCAGTTCTTC
CSVVIGGEQFF
>TRBJ1-6|TRBD1|NA|TRBV5-4
TGTGCCAGCAGCTCGGGGACAGGGGCTAATTCACCCCTCCACTTT
CASSSGTGANSPLHF
>TRBJ2-3|TRBD2|NA|TRBV7-2
TGTGCCAGCAGCTTATTTAGCGGGGGCGGGGATACGCAGTATTTT
CASSLFSGGGDTQYF
>TRBJ2-1|NA|NA|TRBV2
TGTGCCAGCAGGACGACTAGAGACAATGAGCAGTTCTTC
CASRTTRDNEQFF
>TRBJ2-1|NA|NA|TRBV6-5
TGTGCCAGCAAGGCAGGGGTCTACAATGAGCAGTTCTTC
CASKAGVYNEQFF
>TRBJ1-3|NA|NA|TRBV18
TGTGCCAGCTCACCCGAGGGTTACGGAAACACCATATATTTT
CASSPEGYGNTIYF
>TRBJ1-2|TRBD1|few|TRBV6-1
TGTGCCAGCAGTGACGAGGCAGGGGGGCCCAGTGGCTACACCTTC
CASSDEAGGPSGYTF
>TRBJ2-2|NA|once|TRBV27
TGTGCCAGCAGTTTATCGAAGCTCTTACCGAACACCGGGGAGCTGTTTTTT
CASSLSKLLPNTGELFF
>TRBJ2-1|NA|NA|TRBV2
TGTGCCAGCAGCTCCGTGCGACTACTAGCCTACAATGAGCAGTTCTTC
CASSSVRLLAYNEQFF
>TRBJ2-1|TRBD2|few|TRBV30
TGTGCCTGGGCGGGGGGCTCTCGTCGTGAGCAGTTCTTC
CAWAGGSRREQFF
>TRBJ1-1|TRBD1|few|TRBV4-3
TGCGCCAGCAGCCAAGGGGGAAACAGGGGTGAAGCTTTCTTT
CASSQGGNRGEAFF
>TRBJ2-2|TRBD1|NA|TRBV2
TGTGCCAGCAGCTGGCAACAGGGGGAAACCGGGGAGCTGTTTTTT
CASSWQQGETGELFF
>TRBJ2-1|TRBD1|NA|TRBV7-6
TGTGCCAGCAGCTTAGTCTGGGGACAGGGAACCTTCAATGAGCAGTTCTTC
CASSLVWGQGTFNEQFF
>TRBJ2-7|NA|NA|TRBV19
TGTGCCAGTAGTGCAGAATCCTACGAGCAGTACTTC
CASSAESYEQYF
>TRBJ2-2|NA|NA|TRBV7-2
TGTGCCAGCAGCCTGACGGGGACCGGGGAGCTGTTTTTT
CASSLTGTGELFF
>TRBJ2-7|TRBD2|NA|TRBV7-2
TGTACCAGCAGCTTAGTGGCTAGCGGGGTGTACGAGCAGTACTTC
CTSSLVASGVYEQYF
>TRBJ1-6|NA|NA|TRBV21-1
TGTGCCAGCAGCAAATACCGGGACACCAATTCACCCCTCCACTTT
CASSKYRDTNSPLHF
>TRBJ1-1|TRBD1|NA|TRBV5-1
TGCGCCAGCAGCCAGGACAGGGGGAACACTGAAGCTTTCTTT
CASSQDRGNTEAFF
>TRBJ2-1|NA|once|TRBV6-6
TGTGCCAGCAGTTACCCCGGGGTGGGTGAGCAGTTCTTC
CASSYPGVGEQFF
>TRBJ2-3|NA|NA|TRBV4-3
TGCGCCAGCAGCCAAGCCGGAGCGGCTAGCACAGATACGCAGTATTTT
CASSQAGAASTDTQYF
>TRBJ1-4|NA|NA|TRBV7-9
TGTGCCAGCAGCTCGGGAGCTAATGAAAAACTGTTTTTT
CASSSGANEKLFF